The 26 T cell receptor beta chains below come from one sample, sequenced in a study of CD8+ T cells in alopecia areata. Reverse transcription of extracted RNA yielded cDNA, which provided the sequencing template. Sequencing was performed with immunoSEQ multiplex PCR; in TCRdb, only in-frame clones are kept and a portion is missing. Among about 250,000 clones listed, around two thirds were seen once. This specimen consisted of CD4+ T cells sorted from blood, obtained at week 0. The origin of the receptors is a human donor with alopecia areata.

The V call is TRBV6-1, the J call TRBJ2-1; a possible D gene is TRBD2 (5 bases). V lost 4 bases, J lost 7 bases, and 17 bases lay in between. The CDR3 has 15 residues. The V gene's germline CDR1 is MNHNS and CDR2 SASEGT. CDR3 residues: CASSGGYQVWNEQFF. CDR3 nucleotides: TGTGCCAGCAGTGGAGGGTATCAGGTATGGAATGAGCAGTTCTTC.

This clone showed up just a few times. The V and J genes are TRBV27 and TRBJ1-5; D gene unclear. The V gene's germline CDR1 is MNHEY and CDR2 SMNVEV (reference sequence). The CDR3 is made up of 14 amino acids. The V end was cut by 3 bases, the J end by 5 bases, with 11 bases between. The CDR3 DNA is TGTGCCAGCAGTTTCAGAGGGCCGGATCAGCCCCAGCATTTT. Its protein is CASSFRGPDQPQHF.

The chain links TRBV7-2 to TRBJ1-5; 8 positions match TRBD1. The CDR3 runs to 14 residues. From germline, CDR1 is SGHTA and CDR2 FQGNSA. J lost 3 bases, V lost 5 bases, and 3 bases had no gene match. This chain's CDR3 is CASSKDRDNQPQHF. CDR3 DNA: TGTGCCAGCAGCAAGGACAGGGACAATCAGCCCCAGCATTTT.

About this clone itself: Other DNA sequences of this sample code for an identical CDR3. The DNA of the CDR3 is TGTGCCTGGAGTGGAGGCGGTACGCAGTATTTT. It specifies CAWSGGGTQYF. This sequence joins TRBV30 and TRBJ2-3; D remains unclear. Germline V gene lookup returns CDR1 GTSNPN and CDR2 SVGIG (reference sequence). CDR3 length equals 11 residues. V was trimmed by 1 base and J by 8 bases, leaving 7 bases between them.

This clone was seen once. DNA for the CDR3: TGCGCCAGCAGCTTGCAGCCAGGGGGGGACACTGAAGCTTTCTTT. Residues: CASSLQPGGDTEAFF. The chain carries TRBV5-1 and TRBJ1-1; 7 bases are shared with TRBD1. J gave up 3 bases and V 1 base, and 6 bases lay outside the gene matches. The V gene's germline CDR1 is SGHRS and CDR2 YFSETQ. The CDR3 contains 15 residues.

The rearrangement joins TRBV30 to TRBJ2-1; unclear D gene. The germline V gene encodes CDR1 GTSNPN and CDR2 SVGIG (reference sequence). V dropped 7 bases and J dropped 6 bases, with 13 bases sitting between them. The CDR3 length is 12 residues. CDR3 sequence: CALQKTGNEQFF. For the CDR3, the DNA is TGTGCCTTACAGAAAACGGGCAATGAGCAGTTCTTC.

J is TRBJ2-3 and V is TRBV7-2, with D possibly being TRBD1 (5 bases). The germline CDR1 and CDR2 sequences are SGHTA and FQGNSA. CDR3 length equals 12 residues. Trimming cost V 5 bases and J 6 bases, with 9 bases left between them. In nucleotides, the CDR3 is TGTGCCAGCAGCCCCCAGGGTGATACGCAGTATTTT. Residues: CASSPQGDTQYF.

The chain employs TRBV10-3 and TRBJ2-5; no clear D gene. Germline V CDR1 and CDR2: ENHRY, SYGVKD. This CDR3 region has 13 residues. V was trimmed by 2 bases and J by 5 bases, leaving 9 bases between them. The CDR3 sequence is CAISEGRRETQYF. CDR3 bases: TGTGCCATCAGTGAGGGGCGTAGGGAGACCCAGTACTTC.

The chain employs TRBV29-1 and TRBJ2-1; tentatively, D is TRBD2 (5 bases). Trimming shortened V by 5 bases and J by 5 bases, and 19 bases separated the two germline ends. From germline, CDR1 is SQVTM and CDR2 ANQGSEA. The CDR3 has 15 residues. CDR3 nucleotide sequence: TGCAGCGTTACCTACGCGTCGGGGAGTAACAATGAGCAGTTCTTC. Residues: CSVTYASGSNNEQFF.

The chain joins TRBV25-1 to TRBJ2-3; D is ambiguous. The CDR3 covers 13 residues. Trimming shortened V by 3 bases and J by 8 bases, and 12 bases separated the two germline ends. Germline CDR1 reads MGHDK; CDR2 reads SYGVNS. In DNA form, the CDR3 reads TGTGCCAGCAGTGACTCCTACCCGGGTACGCAGTATTTT. This codes for CASSDSYPGTQYF.

J is TRBJ1-5 and V is TRBV2; no definite D call. Germline loops: CDR1 SNHLY, CDR2 FYNNEI. This CDR3 has 15 amino acids. The V end was cut by 2 bases, the J end by 3 bases, with 11 bases between. CDR3 protein: CASSELGRDNQPQHF. The CDR3 DNA reads TGTGCCAGCAGTGAACTGGGGAGGGACAATCAGCCCCAGCATTTT.

The chain joins TRBV9 to TRBJ2-2, with D uncertain. Trimming left V 4 bases short and J 1 base short, with 8 bases between. CDR1 is SGDLS, CDR2 YYNGEE, per germline. CDR3 length: 14 residues. CDR3 sequence reads: CASSPRVNTGELFF. The CDR3 DNA follows: TGTGCCAGCAGCCCCCGTGTGAACACCGGGGAGCTGTTTTTT.

The V and J genes are TRBV25-1 and TRBJ1-1; unclear D gene. This CDR3 region has 13 residues. V was cut by 4 bases and J by 1 base, with 7 bases left in between. Per the germline V gene, CDR1 is MGHDK and CDR2 is SYGVNS. The CDR3: CASSVPGNTEAFF. DNA for the CDR3: TGTGCCAGCAGTGTCCCCGGGAACACTGAAGCTTTCTTT.

This chain links TRBV29-1 with TRBJ2-2, with D possibly matching TRBD2 (6 bases). The CDR3 covers 13 residues. The V end lost 5 bases, the J end lost 5 bases, and 12 bases lay between the germline ends. Germline CDR1 is SQVTM and CDR2 is ANQGSEA. The CDR3 DNA reads as TGCAGCGTTCGGCGGGGAAGAACCGGGGAGCTGTTTTTT. This encodes CSVRRGRTGELFF.

V and J are TRBV20-1 and TRBJ2-5; D is unclear. Germline V gene lookup returns CDR1 DFQATT and CDR2 SNEGSKA (reference sequence). The V end was cut by 6 bases, the J end by 4 bases, with 9 bases between. The CDR3 length is 11 residues. The DNA for the CDR3 is TGCAGTGCGTGGGGAACAGAGACCCAGTACTTC. Protein sequence: CSAWGTETQYF.

J is TRBJ2-7 and V is TRBV18; the match to TRBD1 covers 9 bases. This CDR3 contains 15 residues. The J segment lost 2 bases and the V segment lost 4 bases, leaving 6 bases of the junction unmatched. The germline V gene has CDR1 KGHSH and CDR2 LQKENI. CDR3 sequence reads: CASSLTRQGAYEQYF. Written as DNA, the CDR3 is TGTGCCAGCTCACTCACCCGACAGGGGGCCTACGAGCAGTACTTC. Full variable domain (outside the CDR3, taken from reference TRBV18 and TRBJ2-7): NAGVMQNPRHLVRRRGQEARLRCSPMKGHSHVYWYRQLPEEGLKFMVYLQKENIIDESGMPKERFSAEFPKEGPSILRIQQVVRGDSAAYFCASSLTRQGAYEQYFGPGTRLTVT.

The chain is built from TRBV29-1 and TRBJ2-3; D assignment may be TRBD1 or TRBD2 (5 bases each). Trimming shortened V by 6 bases and J by 2 bases, and 15 bases separated the two germline ends. The germline gives CDR1 SQVTM, CDR2 ANQGSEA. The CDR3 is 14 amino acids. The CDR3 nucleotides are TGCAGCGTCCTCCCCACGGGGCCCACAGATACGCAGTATTTT. Translated: CSVLPTGPTDTQYF.

V and J are TRBV19 and TRBJ2-1; D perhaps matches TRBD2 (6 bases). CDR1 is LNHDA and CDR2 is SQIVND in the germline V gene (reference sequence). CDR3 length: 14 amino acids. Trimming cost V 7 bases and J 7 bases, with 17 bases left between them. CDR3 sequence: CASNPGGKRNEQFF. DNA for the CDR3: TGTGCCAGTAACCCCGGCGGGAAGAGAAATGAGCAGTTCTTC.

The CDR3 protein is CASSLERGGQFF. The DNA of the CDR3 is TGCGCCAGCAGCTTGGAGCGGGGTGGGCAGTTCTTC. The chain carries TRBV5-1 and TRBJ2-1; 7 nucleotides align to TRBD2. The CDR3 sequence is 12 residues long. Germline CDR1 is SGHRS and CDR2 is YFSETQ. V lost 0 bases to trimming and J lost 12 bases; unmatched junction nucleotides: 3.

The chain uses TRBV29-1 and TRBJ2-1, with D maybe TRBD1 (5 bases). This CDR3 is built from 12 residues. V lost 2 bases and J 7 bases, leaving 9 bases between the germline ends. CDR1 and CDR2 from the germline V gene are SQVTM and ANQGSEA. The CDR3 reads CSVERQGNEQFF. For the CDR3, the DNA is TGCAGCGTTGAAAGGCAGGGTAATGAGCAGTTCTTC.

V usage is TRBV5-6 and J usage is TRBJ2-5, with 9 bases that match TRBD1. Germline V gene lookup returns CDR1 SGHDT and CDR2 YYEEEE. The length of the CDR3 is 16 residues. V shed 2 bases, J shed 3 bases, and the junction held 8 bases outside the gene matches. CDR3 nucleotides: TGTGCCAGCAGCTTACCCGGGACAGGGTTAAAAGAGACCCAGTACTTC. Translation: CASSLPGTGLKETQYF.

The rearrangement uses TRBV15 and TRBJ1-5, with D possibly matching TRBD1 (6 bases). Trimming stripped 3 bases from V and 4 bases from J, with 13 bases between. The germline V gene encodes CDR1 LNHNV and CDR2 YYDKDF (reference sequence). The CDR3 runs 15 residues. CDR3 sequence reads: CATSRDTGMNQPQHF. The CDR3 coding sequence is TGTGCCACCAGCAGGGATACAGGGATGAATCAGCCCCAGCATTTT.

The chain employs TRBV29-1 and TRBJ1-1; possible D gene TRBD1, 6 bases. V was cut by 5 bases and J by 4 bases, with 17 bases left in between. The CDR3 runs to 14 residues. From germline, CDR1 is SQVTM and CDR2 ANQGSEA. The CDR3 loop is CSVLWGAGGTEAFF. CDR3 DNA: TGCAGCGTTCTCTGGGGGGCGGGCGGCACTGAAGCTTTCTTT.

This clone was seen only a few times. The rearrangement joins TRBV5-6 to TRBJ2-7; 9 bases agree with TRBD1. With 5 bases clipped from V and 2 bases from J, the junction kept 2 bases outside the gene matches. The CDR3 is 13 residues long. CDR1 is SGHDT, CDR2 YYEEEE, per germline. The CDR3: CASSRTGAYEQYF. The CDR3 DNA reads as TGTGCCAGCAGTAGGACAGGGGCCTACGAGCAGTACTTC.

V usage is TRBV7-8 and J usage is TRBJ2-1; no clear D. Germline CDR1 SGHVS, CDR2 FQNEAQ. Trimming removed 0 bases from V and 0 bases from J, with 15 bases in between. The CDR3 spans 18 residues. CDR3 DNA sequence: TGTGCCAGCAGCTTAGCCCTTCTGCGCGGAAGCTCCTACAATGAGCAGTTCTTC. Translated, it gives CASSLALLRGSSYNEQFF.

This chain connects TRBV5-1 to TRBJ2-2, with D uncertain. Looked up from germline, CDR1 is SGHRS and CDR2 is YFSETQ. V shed 0 bases and J shed 10 bases, with 13 bases lying between them. The CDR3 has 14 amino acids. The CDR3 bases are TGCGCCAGCAGCTTGGTTAGGGCGCCGGAGGAGCTGTTTTTT. Its protein product is CASSLVRAPEELFF.